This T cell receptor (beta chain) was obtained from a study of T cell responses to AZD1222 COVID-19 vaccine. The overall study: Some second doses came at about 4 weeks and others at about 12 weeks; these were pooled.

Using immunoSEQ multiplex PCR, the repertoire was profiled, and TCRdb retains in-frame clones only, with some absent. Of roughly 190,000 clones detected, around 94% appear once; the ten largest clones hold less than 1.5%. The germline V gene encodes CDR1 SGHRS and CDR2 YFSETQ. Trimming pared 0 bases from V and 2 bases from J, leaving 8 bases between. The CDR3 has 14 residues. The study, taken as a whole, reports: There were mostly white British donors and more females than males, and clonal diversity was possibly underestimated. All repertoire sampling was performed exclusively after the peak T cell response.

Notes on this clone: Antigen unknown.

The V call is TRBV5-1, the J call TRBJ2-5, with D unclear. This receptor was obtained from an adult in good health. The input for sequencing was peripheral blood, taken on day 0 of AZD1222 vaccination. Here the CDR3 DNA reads TGCGCCAGCAGCTTGGACGTACTGCAAGAGACCCAGTACTTC. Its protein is CASSLDVLQETQYF.